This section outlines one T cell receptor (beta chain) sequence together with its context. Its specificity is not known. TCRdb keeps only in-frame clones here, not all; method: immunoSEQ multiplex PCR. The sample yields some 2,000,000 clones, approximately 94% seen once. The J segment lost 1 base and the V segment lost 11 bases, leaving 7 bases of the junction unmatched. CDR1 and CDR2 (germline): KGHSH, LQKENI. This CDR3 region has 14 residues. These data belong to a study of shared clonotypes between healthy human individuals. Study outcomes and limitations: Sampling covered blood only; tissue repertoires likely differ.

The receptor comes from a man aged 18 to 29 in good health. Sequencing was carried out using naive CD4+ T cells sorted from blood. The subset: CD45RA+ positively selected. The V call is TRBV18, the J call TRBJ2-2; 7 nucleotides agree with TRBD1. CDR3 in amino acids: CAGTGQRNTGELFF. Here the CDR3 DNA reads TGTGCCGGAACGGGACAGAGGAACACCGGGGAGCTGTTTTTT.